These 28 T cell receptor beta chains originate from one sample sequenced in a study of blood T cell repertoires in COVID-19. The assay was immunoSEQ multiplex PCR, and TCRdb's table has in-frame clones only and misses some. The data hold about 180,000 clones, with about 88% observed a single time. The source material was PBMCs or T cells enriched from blood (not recorded which). The receptors were sampled from a human donor with acute COVID-19. The donor label of this sample is uncertain.

The gene calls are TRBV5-6 and TRBJ1-2, with 10 bases aligning to TRBD1. The trim removed 3 bases at V and 8 bases at J, leaving 10 bases unmatched. This CDR3 has 15 amino acids. Germline CDR1 SGHDT, CDR2 YYEEEE. Here the CDR3 reads CASSSKGQGYQGYTF. The CDR3 bases are TGTGCCAGCAGCTCGAAGGGACAGGGGTATCAGGGCTACACCTTC.

V usage is TRBV7-8 and J usage is TRBJ2-5, with 7 bases matching TRBD1. Germline CDR1 reads SGHVS; CDR2 reads FQNEAQ. Trimming at V came to 5 bases and at J to 2 bases, leaving 2 bases not matched to a gene. The CDR3 sequence is 13 residues long. The CDR3 loop reads CASSTGVQETQYF. CDR3 in DNA: TGTGCCAGCAGCACAGGGGTACAAGAGACCCAGTACTTC.

V is TRBV4-2 and J is TRBJ2-2, with 11 bases identical to TRBD1. In germline, CDR1 is LGHNA, CDR2 YNFKEQ. Trimming at V came to 1 base and at J to 6 bases, leaving 4 bases not matched to a gene. CDR3 length: 16 amino acids. The CDR3 region is CASSQGDRGRAGELFF. The CDR3 nucleotides are TGTGCCAGCAGCCAAGGGGACAGGGGGAGGGCCGGGGAGCTGTTTTTT.

The V and J genes are TRBV3-1 (or the pseudogene TRBV3-2) and TRBJ2-7, with D unresolved. Trimming shortened V by 1 base and J by 6 bases, and 10 bases separated the two germline ends. CDR1 is LGHDT, CDR2 YNNKEL, per germline (reference sequence). The CDR3 is 13 residues long. The chain's CDR3 is CASSQVAGTEQYF. CDR3 in DNA: TGTGCCAGCAGCCAAGTCGCAGGAACCGAGCAGTACTTC.

The genes are TRBV19 and TRBJ1-1; possibly TRBD1 for D (6 bases). Germline V gene sequence: CDR1 LNHDA, CDR2 SQIVND (reference sequence). The V end lost 5 bases, the J end lost 5 bases, and 15 bases lay between the germline ends. This CDR3 comprises 14 residues. The CDR3 here is CASSPQGLWTEAFF. The CDR3 coding sequence is TGTGCCAGTAGTCCACAGGGTTTGTGGACTGAAGCTTTCTTT.

The chain combines TRBV6-5 with TRBJ1-1; TRBD1 matches at 8 bases. The CDR3 is 13 residues long. Germline lookup yields CDR1 MNHEY and CDR2 SVGAGI. The junction had 5 bases not matched to a gene; V was cut back by 6 bases and J by 5 bases. The CDR3 DNA reads as TGTGCCAGCAGACGGACAGGGAGAACTGAAGCTTTCTTT. It translates to CASRRTGRTEAFF.

The genes are TRBV7-9 and TRBJ1-1; D is unclear. CDR1 SEHNR and CDR2 FQNEAQ come from the germline V gene (reference sequence). The V and J ends lost 4 bases and 4 bases respectively, with 16 bases between them. The CDR3 has 15 residues. As DNA, the CDR3 is TGTGCCAGCAGCTCAGGACTTGGCTGGGGCACTGAAGCTTTCTTT. Protein sequence: CASSSGLGWGTEAFF.

The V gene is TRBV5-4, the J gene TRBJ2-7; 9 nucleotides line up with TRBD1. The germline V gene has CDR1 SGHNT and CDR2 YYREEE (reference sequence). The J segment lost 4 bases and the V segment lost 3 bases, leaving 8 bases of the junction unmatched. This CDR3 region has 15 residues. Written as DNA, the CDR3 is TGTGCCAGCAGCTCTCCGGGACAGGGAGCTTACGAGCAGTACTTC. This sequence encodes CASSSPGQGAYEQYF.

The chain employs TRBV5-3 and TRBJ2-7; D remains unclear. TRBV5-3 belongs to the ORF category, with a function that is uncertain. The CDR3 totals 11 residues. V was clipped by 4 bases and J by 2 bases, with 4 bases between them. The CDR3 here is CARSGTYEQYF. The CDR3 DNA reads TGTGCCAGAAGCGGCACCTACGAGCAGTACTTC.

The CDR3 spells CASMRDRVRTEAFF. The DNA for the CDR3 is TGTGCCAGTATGAGGGACAGGGTGCGCACTGAAGCTTTCTTT. The J gene is TRBJ1-1, the V gene TRBV19; 9 nucleotides match TRBD1. There are 14 residues in the CDR3. Trimming took 7 bases from V and 4 from J; bases not matched to a gene: 7. Germline V lookup: CDR1 LNHDA, CDR2 SQIVND (reference sequence).

J is TRBJ1-2 and V is TRBV19; D is uncertain. The CDR3 is 14 amino acids. Germline CDR1 reads LNHDA; CDR2 reads SQIVND (reference sequence). V gave up 4 bases and J gave up 0 bases, with 9 bases separating them. The CDR3 nucleotides are TGTGCCAGTAGTAGTCGCGGGACTAACTATGGCTACACCTTC. It codes for CASSSRGTNYGYTF.

The V call is TRBV2, the J call TRBJ1-1; 7 nucleotides match TRBD1. The CDR3 totals 14 residues. CDR1 and CDR2 (germline): SNHLY, FYNNEI. V gave up 7 bases and J gave up 5 bases; unmatched junction bases: 10. CDR3 amino acids: CASIQGPLGTEAFF. In DNA, the CDR3 is TGTGCCAGCATACAGGGGCCCCTGGGAACTGAAGCTTTCTTT. The full variable domain, in which reference TRBV2 and TRBJ1-1 provide the parts outside the CDR3, is EPEVTQTPSHQVTQMGQEVILRCVPISNHLYFYWYRQILGQKVEFLVSFYNNEISEKSEIFDDQFSVERPDGSNFTLKIRSTKLEDSAMYFCASIQGPLGTEAFFGQGTRLTVV.

This clone was seen a few times. The genes are TRBV27 and TRBJ1-5, with a tentative D call TRBD1 (5 bases). Trimming left V 7 bases short and J 7 bases short, with 11 bases between. Germline V gene lookup returns CDR1 MNHEY and CDR2 SMNVEV (reference sequence). This CDR3 region has 12 residues. CDR3 in DNA: TGTGCCAGCACCACGGGGGGGCAGCCCCAGCATTTT. This sequence encodes CASTTGGQPQHF.

This chain connects TRBV2 to TRBJ2-7; D is uncertain. CDR1 and CDR2 from the germline V gene are SNHLY and FYNNEI. V lost 7 bases and J lost 2, with 6 bases in between. The CDR3 consists of 11 residues. As DNA, the CDR3 is TGTGCCAGCAAGGAGACCTACGAGCAGTACTTC. It yields the protein CASKETYEQYF.

The gene calls are TRBV18 and TRBJ2-7, with 8 bases identical to TRBD1. Losses at the gene ends were 3 bases for V and 3 bases for J; bases not matched to a gene: 4. The CDR3 is 14 amino acids. The germline CDR1 and CDR2 sequences are KGHSH and LQKENI. The CDR3 DNA is TGTGCCAGCTCACCGGGACAGGACCACTACGAGCAGTACTTC. Its protein product is CASSPGQDHYEQYF.

Turning to this clone: The CDR3 carries no conserved terminal phenylalanine or tryptophan, so it likely arises from a read error. No DNA is shown, since the ends of the CDR3 on it are uncertain; the CDR3 is the one TCRdb lists. The chain has TRBV7-3 and TRBJ2-7; the table gives TRBD2 as D, unverified against the DNA. Looked up from germline, CDR1 is SGHTA and CDR2 is FQGTGA. Counting both end residues, the CDR3 totals 8 amino acids. This CDR3 reads CASSFFPL.

V is TRBV6-5 and J is TRBJ2-1; TRBD2 matches at 10 bases. The CDR3 is made up of 16 amino acids. The V and J ends lost 2 bases and 4 bases, in that order; junction bases with no gene match: 5. The germline gives CDR1 MNHEY, CDR2 SVGAGI. The CDR3 spells CASSYRPSGGYNEQFF. The CDR3 coding sequence is TGTGCCAGCAGTTACCGGCCTAGCGGGGGTTACAATGAGCAGTTCTTC.

A few counts support this clone. The chain combines TRBV7-2 with TRBJ1-3; the D gene is possibly TRBD1 (6 bases). The germline V gene has CDR1 SGHTA and CDR2 FQGNSA. The CDR3 length is 17 residues. V lost 2 bases to trimming and J lost 4 bases, with 18 bases between them. CDR3 sequence reads: CASSLTAHRAAGNTIYF. CDR3 DNA: TGTGCCAGCAGCTTAACGGCCCACAGGGCTGCAGGAAACACCATATATTTT. The complete variable domain, with remaining parts taken from reference TRBV7-2 and TRBJ1-3, reads GAGVSQSPSNKVTEKGKDVELRCDPISGHTALYWYRQSLGQGLEFLIYFQGNSAPDKSGLPSDRFSAERTGGSVSTLTIQRTQQEDSAVYLCASSLTAHRAAGNTIYFGEGSWLTVV.

This chain uses TRBV5-4 with TRBJ1-6; 7 bases fit TRBD1. Germline-derived CDR1 and CDR2 are SGHNT and YYREEE (reference sequence). This CDR3 region has 15 residues. Trimming took 4 bases from V and 7 from J; bases not matched to a gene: 8. CDR3: CASSRRDRTNSPLHF. In DNA form, the CDR3 reads TGTGCCAGCAGCCGCCGGGACAGAACGAATTCACCCCTCCACTTT.

The chain links TRBV7-9 to TRBJ2-5; tentative D call: TRBD1 (5 bases). There are 16 residues in the CDR3. CDR1 and CDR2 (germline): SEHNR, FQNEAQ (reference sequence). Trimming stripped 0 bases from V and 5 bases from J, with 16 bases between. CDR3 residues: CASSLAPRIGDETQYF. CDR3 sequence (DNA): TGTGCCAGCAGCTTAGCGCCGAGGATAGGGGATGAGACCCAGTACTTC. Filled out from reference TRBV7-9 and TRBJ2-5, the complete variable domain reads DTGVSQNPRHKITKRGQNVTFRCDPISEHNRLYWYRQTLGQGPEFLTYFQNEAQLEKSRLLSDRFSAERPKGSFSTLEIQRTEQGDSAMYLCASSLAPRIGDETQYFGPGTRLLVL.

The rearrangement links TRBV2 to TRBJ1-2; D might be TRBD1 (5 bases). The CDR3 has 15 residues. V dropped 0 bases and J dropped 6 bases, with 14 bases sitting between them. Germline CDR1 SNHLY, CDR2 FYNNEI. The DNA of the CDR3 is TGTGCCAGCAGTGAAGCCCGGAACAGGCACCATGGCTACACCTTC. Translated: CASSEARNRHHGYTF.

V and J are TRBV3-1 (or the pseudogene TRBV3-2) and TRBJ2-2, with D maybe TRBD2 (6 bases). Germline values: CDR1 LGHDT, CDR2 YNNKEL (reference sequence). The CDR3 contains 15 residues. Trimming took 1 base from V and 5 from J, leaving 11 bases between them. DNA for the CDR3: TGTGCCAGCAGCCAAGCTTGGCTAGCGACCGGGGAGCTGTTTTTT. This sequence encodes CASSQAWLATGELFF.

J is TRBJ2-7 and V is TRBV29-1; 7 bases agree with TRBD2. CDR1 and CDR2 (germline): SQVTM, ANQGSEA. Germline trimming cut 4 bases from V and 4 bases from J; bases unmatched to any gene: 7. There are 13 residues in the CDR3. The CDR3, as DNA: TGCAGCGTTGCAGGCGGGGGAAAGTACGAGCAGTACTTC. Its translation is CSVAGGGKYEQYF.

In its sample, this clone was seen once. The chain employs TRBV5-1 and TRBJ2-7; the match to TRBD1 covers 7 bases. V lost 4 bases and J lost 4; bases outside the gene matches: 14. The CDR3 length is 16 residues. Germline lookup yields CDR1 SGHRS and CDR2 YFSETQ. The CDR3 loop reads CASSPTISTGRYEQYF. CDR3 DNA: TGCGCCAGCAGCCCAACAATATCGACAGGGCGTTACGAGCAGTACTTC.

This sequence joins TRBV30 and TRBJ1-1; TRBD1 aligns across 8 bases. The CDR3 is 13 residues long. CDR1 is GTSNPN, CDR2 SVGIG, per germline (reference sequence). The junction had 6 bases not matched to a gene; V was cut back by 2 bases and J by 7 bases. The CDR3 region is CAWSPTGTGEAFF. The CDR3 nucleotides are TGTGCCTGGAGTCCAACGGGGACAGGTGAAGCTTTCTTT.

The J gene is TRBJ1-4, the V gene TRBV19; tentatively, D is TRBD1 (5 bases). This CDR3 is built from 11 residues. V lost 6 bases and J 8 bases, leaving 7 bases between the germline ends. Germline loops: CDR1 LNHDA, CDR2 SQIVND (reference sequence). Here the CDR3 reads CASRNREKLFF. CDR3 nucleotides: TGTGCCAGTAGAAACAGGGAAAAACTGTTTTTT.

The chain recombines TRBV11-3 with TRBJ1-1; D perhaps matches TRBD1 (5 bases). The CDR3 sequence is 14 residues long. Trimming stripped 1 base from V and 1 base from J, with 7 bases between. CDR1 SGHNT and CDR2 YENEEA come from the germline V gene. The CDR3 coding sequence is TGTGCCAGCAGCTTAGGTCAGGGGAACACTGAAGCTTTCTTT. Protein: CASSLGQGNTEAFF.

This chain uses TRBV25-1 with TRBJ2-2, with D maybe TRBD2 (6 bases). V dropped 6 bases and J dropped 5 bases, with 16 bases sitting between them. Per germline, CDR1 MGHDK and CDR2 SYGVNS. This CDR3 is 15 amino acids long. CDR3: CASRSGGVNTGELFF. The CDR3 DNA reads TGTGCCAGCAGATCAGGAGGGGTGAATACCGGGGAGCTGTTTTTT.